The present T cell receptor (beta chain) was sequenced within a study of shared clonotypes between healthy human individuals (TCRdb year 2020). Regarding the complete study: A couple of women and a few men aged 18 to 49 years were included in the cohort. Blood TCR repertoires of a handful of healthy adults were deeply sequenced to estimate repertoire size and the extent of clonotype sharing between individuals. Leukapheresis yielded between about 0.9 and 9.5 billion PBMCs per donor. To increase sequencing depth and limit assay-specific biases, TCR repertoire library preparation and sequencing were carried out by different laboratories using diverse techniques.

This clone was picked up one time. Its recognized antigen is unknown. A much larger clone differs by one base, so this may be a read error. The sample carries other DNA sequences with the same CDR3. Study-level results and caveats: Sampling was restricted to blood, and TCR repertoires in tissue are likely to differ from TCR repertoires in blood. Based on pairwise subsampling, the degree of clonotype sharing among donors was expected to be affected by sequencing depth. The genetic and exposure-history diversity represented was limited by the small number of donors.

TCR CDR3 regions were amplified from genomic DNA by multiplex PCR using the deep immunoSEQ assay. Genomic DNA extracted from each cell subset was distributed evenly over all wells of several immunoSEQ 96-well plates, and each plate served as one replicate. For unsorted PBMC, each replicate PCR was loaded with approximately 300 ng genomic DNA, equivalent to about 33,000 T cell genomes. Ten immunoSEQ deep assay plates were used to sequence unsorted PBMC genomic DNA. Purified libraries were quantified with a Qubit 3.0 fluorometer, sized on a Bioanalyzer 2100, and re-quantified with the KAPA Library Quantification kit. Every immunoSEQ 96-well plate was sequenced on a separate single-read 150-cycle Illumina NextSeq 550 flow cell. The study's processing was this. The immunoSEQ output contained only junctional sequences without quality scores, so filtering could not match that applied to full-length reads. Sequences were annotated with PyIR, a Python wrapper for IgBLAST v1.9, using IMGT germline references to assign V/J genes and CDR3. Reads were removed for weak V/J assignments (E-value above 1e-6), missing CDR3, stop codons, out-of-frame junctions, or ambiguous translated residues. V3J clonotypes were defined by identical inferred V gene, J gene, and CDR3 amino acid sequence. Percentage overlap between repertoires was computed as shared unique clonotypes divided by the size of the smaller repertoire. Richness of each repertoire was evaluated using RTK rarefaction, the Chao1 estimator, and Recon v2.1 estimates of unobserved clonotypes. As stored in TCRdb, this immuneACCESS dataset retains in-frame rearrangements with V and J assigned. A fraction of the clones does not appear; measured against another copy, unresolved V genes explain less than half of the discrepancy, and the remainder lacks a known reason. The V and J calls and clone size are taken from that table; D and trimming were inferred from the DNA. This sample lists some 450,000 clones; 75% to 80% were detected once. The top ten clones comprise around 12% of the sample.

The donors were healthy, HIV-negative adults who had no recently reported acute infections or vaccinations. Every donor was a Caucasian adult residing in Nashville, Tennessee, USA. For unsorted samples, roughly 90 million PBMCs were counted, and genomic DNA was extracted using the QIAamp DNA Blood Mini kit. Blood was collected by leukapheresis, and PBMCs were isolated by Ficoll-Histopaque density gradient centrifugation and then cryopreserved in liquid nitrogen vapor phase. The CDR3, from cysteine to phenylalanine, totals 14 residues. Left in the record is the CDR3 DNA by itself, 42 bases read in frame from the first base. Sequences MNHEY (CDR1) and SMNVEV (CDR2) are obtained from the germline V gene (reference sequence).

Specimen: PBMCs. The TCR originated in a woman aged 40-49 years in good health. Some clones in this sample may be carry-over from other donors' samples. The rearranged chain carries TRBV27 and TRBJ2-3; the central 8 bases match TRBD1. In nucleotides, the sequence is TGTGCCAGCAGTTTACAGGGGGCTCTCGATACACAGTATTTT. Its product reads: CASSLQGALDTQYF.